A selection of T cell receptor beta chains follows, all from one sample in a study of Graves' ophthalmopathy and Graves' hyperthyroidism. MiXCR, applied by TCRdb to the multiplex PCR reads, yields one record per CDR3 protein. The sample comprises about 550,000 distinct CDR3 sequences, under 40% of which are singletons, and about 4.2% rests with the top ten. The sample was peripheral blood or thyroid tissue (not recorded which). The receptors here all came from an adult man with Graves' hyperthyroidism. CDR3s leave out the opening cysteine and the closing phenylalanine or tryptophan.

TRBJ2-5 | TRBV5-4 | ASSRGSQEIQY
TRBJ2-5 | TRBV20-1 | SARVPLRVGTGGRNGTQETQY
TRBJ2-5 | TRBV4-1 | ASSQDFKRVGTQY
TRBJ2-5 | TRBV10-3 | AISESTASGSRETQY
TRBJ1-5 | TRBV7-2 | ASTLWGQGQPQH
TRBJ1-6 | TRBV6-5 | ASSYSGGGAGVHSPLH
TRBJ2-7 | TRBV5-1 | ASSLGSGRTYEQY
TRBJ1-5 | TRBV19 | ASSPRVKNQPQH
TRBJ2-7 | TRBV12-5 | ASGMGFPTHEQY
TRBJ1-1 | TRBV27 | ASRIQALGDTEAF
TRBJ2-5 | TRBV24-1 | ATRTSDQETQY
TRBJ1-4 | TRBV9 | ASTSGGSNEKLF
TRBJ1-1 | TRBV12-3/TRBV12-4 | ASSQMITGGTEAF
TRBJ1-2 | TRBV28 | ASSLIPGVDGYT
TRBJ2-3 | TRBV29-1 | SVSTGLPGTDTQY
- | TRBV9 | ASSVNNEQF
TRBJ2-7 | TRBV5-6 | ASSLGQGWAYEQY
TRBJ2-3 | TRBV20-1 | SALSRGSTDTQY
TRBJ2-3 | TRBV7-9 | ASSTPGTPDTQY
TRBJ1-2 | TRBV13 | ASSADGINYGYT
TRBJ2-6 | TRBV5-1 | ASRLQGAPGANVLT
TRBJ1-1 | TRBV29-1 | SVRTGTVGTEAF
TRBJ1-2 | TRBV6-5 | ASSYSGDPKGYT
TRBJ2-7 | TRBV11-1 | ASSLVGRVVGVQY
TRBJ1-4 | TRBV7-9 | ASSLAGTGKNEKLF
TRBJ2-7 | TRBV19 | ASSMRKDRYEQY
TRBJ2-7 | TRBV12-3/TRBV12-4 | ASSPRTSGTSD
TRBJ2-3 | TRBV13 | ASSSRLAGDLNTDTQY
TRBJ2-1 | TRBV24-1 | ATRGTGSMDEQF
TRBJ2-2 | TRBV7-9 | ASSLEGLSGELF
TRBJ1-6 | TRBV3-1 | ASTSTGHNSPLH
TRBJ1-2 | TRBV12-3/TRBV12-4 | ASRSGRQRRDT
TRBJ2-5 | TRBV7-3 | ASSQGEGPQETQY
TRBJ1-1 | TRBV2 | ASRVGGARTEAS
TRBJ1-1 | TRBV29-1 | SVRQGRSEAF
TRBJ2-1 | TRBV19 | ASSISGVSEQF
TRBJ1-4 | TRBV6-5 | ASRGSGTGGEKLF
TRBJ1-2 | TRBV12-3/TRBV12-4 | ASSLLGVGYGYT
TRBJ2-5 | TRBV29-1 | SVERTSAETQY
TRBJ1-1 | TRBV29-1 | SVEGHRGSTEAF
TRBJ2-5 | TRBV20-1 | SARQPGRAQETQY
TRBJ2-5 | TRBV24-1 | ATSDPTGWGETQY
TRBJ2-7 | TRBV28 | ASSFSWDNSYEQY
TRBJ1-5 | TRBV5-6 | ASSPRQDNQPQH
TRBJ2-3 | TRBV19 | ASSPTSGGTDTQY
TRBJ2-7 | TRBV7-2 | ASSLGYRATYEQY
TRBJ1-1 | TRBV12-3/TRBV12-4 | ASSLRTGTGVGRTEAF
TRBJ2-7 | TRBV27 | ASSVTGRYEQY
TRBJ2-5 | TRBV6-5 | ASTWTGGIEETQY
TRBJ2-7 | TRBV7-6 | ASSLVVGGQGATYEQY
TRBJ1-2 | TRBV28 | ASSNDRGYT
TRBJ1-2 | TRBV19 | ACTGQAVYGYT
TRBJ2-7 | TRBV7-9 | ASSPSRGLTYEQY